Each of the 17 T cell receptor beta chains below was sequenced from the same sample in a study of blood T cell repertoires in COVID-19. The repertoire was sequenced with immunoSEQ multiplex PCR; TCRdb's copy has only in-frame clones and lacks some. The profile shows about 370,000 clones, more than 70% of them singletons. Sequencing was carried out using peripheral blood. Source of these receptors: a woman in her twenties or thirties with COVID-19, enrolled during active disease.

V usage is TRBV19 and J usage is TRBJ2-3; 13 positions agree with TRBD2. CDR3 length: 16 residues. The V gene's germline CDR1 is LNHDA and CDR2 SQIVND (reference sequence). J gave up 3 bases and V 5 bases, and 5 bases lay outside the gene matches. CDR3 in DNA: TGTGCCAGTAGTTCGGGACTAGCGGGAACTACAGATACGCAGTATTTT. Protein product: CASSSGLAGTTDTQYF.

V gene TRBV4-1 combines with J gene TRBJ2-3, with TRBD1 identical over 8 bases. J was trimmed by 1 base and V by 0 bases; bases with no gene match: 6. Germline V lookup: CDR1 MGHRA, CDR2 YSYEKL. The CDR3 loop spans 17 amino acids. The CDR3 loop reads CASSQDRQGAGTDTQYF. In nucleotides, the CDR3 is TGCGCCAGCAGCCAAGATCGGCAGGGGGCTGGCACAGATACGCAGTATTTT.

The V and J genes are TRBV27 and TRBJ2-3; 7 bases are a match to TRBD1. Germline CDR1 and CDR2: MNHEY and SMNVEV (reference sequence). The trim removed 7 bases at V and 2 bases at J, leaving 6 bases unmatched. The CDR3 contains 14 residues. CDR3 nucleotides: TGTGCCAGCACCACAGGGGACCTCACAGATACGCAGTATTTT. Translating gives CASTTGDLTDTQYF.

The chain has TRBV6-6 and TRBJ2-2; 7 bases match TRBD1. CDR3 length: 14 residues. Per the germline V gene, CDR1 is MNHNY and CDR2 is SVGAGI (reference sequence). V was pared by 8 bases and J by 1 base, with 4 bases of the junction left unmatched. CDR3 nucleotide sequence: TGTGCCAGCCGAAGACAGGGGAACACCGGGGAGCTGTTTTTT. It translates to CASRRQGNTGELFF.

This clone occurred once. The chain recombines TRBV5-5 with TRBJ1-1; the match to TRBD1 covers 7 bases. Looked up from germline, CDR1 is SGHKS and CDR2 is YYEKEE (reference sequence). This CDR3 contains 15 residues. The junction had 5 bases not matched to a gene; V was cut back by 2 bases and J by 1 base. Written as DNA, the CDR3 is TGTGCCAGCAGCTTTCGTAGGACAGGGAACACTGAAGCTTTCTTT. Translated: CASSFRRTGNTEAFF.

This clone appeared a few times. The rearrangement links TRBV5-1 to TRBJ1-2, with D unclear. This CDR3 region has 14 residues. Germline V CDR1 and CDR2: SGHRS, YFSETQ. V lost 1 base, J lost 0 bases, and 7 bases lay in between. The CDR3 sequence is CASSLSWPNYGYTF. DNA for the CDR3: TGCGCCAGCAGCTTGTCGTGGCCTAACTATGGCTACACCTTC.

This clone showed up just a few times. This chain links TRBV6-2 or TRBV6-3 with TRBJ1-5; D unclear. The V gene's germline CDR1 is MNHEY and CDR2 SVGEGT. V lost 2 bases to trimming and J lost 9 bases, with 11 bases between them. The CDR3 totals 13 residues. CDR3 nucleotide sequence: TGTGCCAGCAGTTACCGGGGTAAGGGGCCCCAGCATTTT. It yields the protein CASSYRGKGPQHF.

The chain couples TRBV29-1 to TRBJ2-1, with 8 bases that match TRBD2. From germline, CDR1 is SQVTM and CDR2 ANQGSEA. The V and J ends lost 5 bases and 3 bases, in that order; junction bases with no gene match: 12. The CDR3 has 16 amino acids. The CDR3 DNA follows: TGCAGCGTTCCCGGGGTTAGCGGGAATCGCTACAATGAGCAGTTCTTC. It is translated as CSVPGVSGNRYNEQFF.

The chain recombines TRBV10-1 with TRBJ2-2, with D possibly matching TRBD2 (6 bases). The V and J ends lost 4 bases and 4 bases respectively, with 7 bases between them. The CDR3 is 13 residues long. Per germline, CDR1 WNHNN and CDR2 SYGVQD (reference sequence). CDR3 DNA: TGCGCCAGCAGTGCCGGGGGCACCGGGGAGCTGTTTTTT. Translation gives CASSAGGTGELFF.

This clone was seen only once. The J gene is TRBJ2-2, the V gene TRBV7-9; D not certain. This CDR3 region has 13 residues. V was shortened by 1 base and J by 7 bases, with 7 bases between the two germline ends. Germline V CDR1 and CDR2: SEHNR, FQNEAQ (reference sequence). The CDR3 region has the DNA TGTGCCAGCAGCTTAGATGGGCACGGGGAGCTGTTTTTT. Translation: CASSLDGHGELFF. Combining the CDR3 with reference TRBV7-9 and TRBJ2-2 gives the whole variable domain DTGVSQNPRHKITKRGQNVTFRCDPISEHNRLYWYRQTLGQGPEFLTYFQNEAQLEKSRLLSDRFSAERPKGSFSTLEIQRTEQGDSAMYLCASSLDGHGELFFGEGSRLTVL.

This sequence joins TRBV6-1 and TRBJ1-5; no reliable D call. Trimming cost V 2 bases and J 0 bases, with 11 bases left between them. The germline V gene has CDR1 MNHNS and CDR2 SASEGT. CDR3 length equals 16 residues. The CDR3 region has the DNA TGTGCCAGCAGTGAAAATAGAGGATTTAGCAATCAGCCCCAGCATTTT. Its translation is CASSENRGFSNQPQHF.

The chain couples TRBV2 to TRBJ1-3; D possibly corresponds to TRBD1 (6 bases). Germline V gene sequence: CDR1 SNHLY, CDR2 FYNNEI. Between the trimmed V and J ends, which lost 2 bases and 0 bases, there was a span of 11 bases. This CDR3 comprises 16 residues. Here the CDR3 DNA reads TGTGCCAGCAGTGAACCAGGGGACCCCTCTGGAAACACCATATATTTT. Translating gives CASSEPGDPSGNTIYF.

The chain uses TRBV23-1 and TRBJ1-4; possibly TRBD1 for D (6 bases). TRBV23-1 falls under the ORF class, with uncertain function. The CDR3 is made up of 16 amino acids. Between the trimmed V and J ends, which lost 3 bases and 3 bases, there was a span of 14 bases. The CDR3 spells CASSHRQVWPNEKLFF. In nucleotides, the CDR3 is TGCGCCAGCAGTCACCGACAGGTTTGGCCTAATGAAAAACTGTTTTTT.

The chain uses TRBV11-3 and TRBJ2-3, with 9 bases lining up with TRBD1. This CDR3 is built from 16 residues. Germline CDR1 is SGHNT and CDR2 is YENEEA. The V segment lost 5 bases and the J segment 3 bases; nucleotides outside the gene matches: 9. The CDR3 DNA sequence: TGTGCCAGCAGCCCCCTCCGGGACAGGGTTACAGATACGCAGTATTTT. Amino acid sequence: CASSPLRDRVTDTQYF.

The rearrangement uses TRBV6-1 and TRBJ1-3; D perhaps matches TRBD1 (5 bases). CDR1 is MNHNS and CDR2 is SASEGT in the germline V gene. The ends were cut back, 1 base at V and 5 bases at J, with 15 bases in the middle. This CDR3 has 16 amino acids. As DNA, the CDR3 is TGTGCCAGCAGTGAAGGGACCCCGGACACCCGAAACACCATATATTTT. This sequence encodes CASSEGTPDTRNTIYF.

The V gene is TRBV5-1, the J gene TRBJ1-1; 9 bases fit TRBD1. V dropped 0 bases and J dropped 6; count of bases not matched to a gene: 0. The CDR3 is 13 residues long. From germline, CDR1 is SGHRS and CDR2 YFSETQ. The CDR3 loop reads CASSLGDRAEAFF. Written as DNA, the CDR3 is TGCGCCAGCAGCTTGGGGGACAGGGCTGAAGCTTTCTTT. Together with reference TRBV5-1 and TRBJ1-1, the CDR3 gives the full variable domain: KAGVTQTPRYLIKTRGQQVTLSCSPISGHRSVSWYQQTPGQGLQFLFEYFSETQRNKGNFPGRFSGRQFSNSRSEMNVSTLELGDSALYLCASSLGDRAEAFFGQGTRLTVV.

This clone was recorded a few times. The chain couples TRBV6-2 or TRBV6-3 to TRBJ1-5, with D possibly being TRBD1 (5 bases). From germline, CDR1 is MNHEY and CDR2 SVGEGT. This CDR3 has 14 amino acids. Trimming removed 4 bases from V and 4 bases from J, with 11 bases in between. CDR3 protein: CASSSGNGNQPQHF. The CDR3 DNA is TGTGCCAGCAGTTCAGGGAACGGGAATCAGCCCCAGCATTTT.